This TCR beta chain is drawn from a study of blood T cell repertoires in COVID-19. On the study more broadly: Italy, Spain and the United States were the sources of the convalescent and acute COVID-19 samples. Sources were T cells, B-cell-depleted T cells, or PBMCs; the material itself was cDNA or gDNA.

This CDR3 has 13 residues. V trimming: 10 bases; J trimming: 5 bases; junction bases outside the gene matches: 7. TCRdb's copy holds only in-frame clones and misses some; the assay was immunoSEQ multiplex PCR. In the table there are around 180,000 clones, 74% of which are singletons. V and J are TRBV12-3 or TRBV12-4 and TRBJ2-3; 9 bases match TRBD2. The sequencing input was peripheral blood. The origin of this receptor is a woman over 75 with acute or convalescent COVID-19. CDR3 in DNA: TGTGCCACACGACTAGCGGATGAAGATACGCAGTATTTT. Translating gives CATRLADEDTQYF.